The clone carrying this T cell receptor beta chain was seen just once. As yet, its antigen is unknown. Per the germline V gene, CDR1 is MDHEN and CDR2 is SYDVKM. With 4 bases removed from V and 3 bases from J, the gap between germline ends came to 17 bases. This CDR3 spans 16 amino acids. Using immunoSEQ multiplex PCR, the repertoire was profiled, and TCRdb retains in-frame clones only, with some absent. The table lists some 2 million clones, approximately 95% of them singletons. Terminally differentiated effector memory CD45RA+ cells were excluded from the naive CD8 cells, which were CD45RO-negative and positively selected for CCR7. The data were taken from a study of shared clonotypes between healthy human individuals. Findings and limits, study-wide: Sharing across four donors was highest in naive CD4 (around 5%) and lowest in memory CD8 (roughly 0.4%).

This clonotype was obtained from a young man in good health. This chain links TRBV28 with TRBJ2-3; TRBD1 or TRBD2 may be the D gene (5 bases each). The sample consisted of naive CD8+ T cells sorted from blood. This CDR3 is CASSSLRGEETDTQYF. The CDR3 region has the DNA TGTGCCAGCAGTTCTTTGAGGGGAGAGGAAACAGATACGCAGTATTTT.